The rows below give T cell receptor beta chains drawn from one sample of a study of a mutant IDH1 vaccine in newly diagnosed glioma. Here immunoSEQ multiplex PCR was the method, and the copy in TCRdb shows in-frame clones only, minus some. The table has some 100,000 clones, around 82% seen once. The sequencing used PBMCs, collected from a glioma patient treated with radiotherapy, temozolomide or both. The receptors were gathered from a woman between 45 and 65 years old with glioma. Each CDR3 is given without its conserved first and last residue.

>TRBJ2-5|TRBV30
AWGTGTSGTQETQY
>TRBJ1-1|TRBV6-6
ASSKQGGWTEAF
>TRBJ1-5|TRBV4-1
ASSQDPGAGQPQH
>TRBJ1-3|TRBV6-5
ASSYSGFSSGNTIY
>TRBJ1-3|TRBV11-2
ASSLTGSTGNTIY
>TRBJ1-4|TRBV18
ASSPVTGREKLF
>TRBJ1-1|TRBV9
ASTPGVLNTEAF
>TRBJ2-5|TRBV30
AFWGGLETQY
>TRBJ2-3|TRBV9
ASSVAGLAGGESDTQY
>TRBJ1-5|TRBV2
ASSLDRASLWQPQH
>TRBJ1-1|TRBV7-2
ASSLAAGWGTEAF
>TRBJ1-6|TRBV5-6
ASSKRGQTYSPLH
>TRBJ1-1|TRBV11-3
ASSLGEGMNTEAF
>TRBJ2-4|TRBV30
AWDRGGADIQY
>TRBJ1-1|TRBV9
ASSPRIHGTEAF
>TRBJ1-2|TRBV18
ASSPDRGALYGYT
>TRBJ2-7|TRBV2
ASRFGTGMNYEQY
>TRBJ2-7|TRBV18
ASSQSDEQY
>TRBJ2-6|TRBV19
ASSPGGRSGANVLT
>TRBJ1-1|TRBV4-1
ASITLGGGPEGTEAF
>TRBJ2-3|TRBV29-1
SVEVGGGTDTQY
>TRBJ2-5|TRBV18
ASSPGTSGAKTQY
>TRBJ1-1|TRBV18
ASSPDEGTEAF
>TRBJ2-7|TRBV5-4
ASSLGGQGEAYEQY
>TRBJ1-1|TRBV4-2
ASRMEGAEAF
>TRBJ1-1|TRBV19
ASSIVQGANTEAF
>TRBJ1-1|TRBV19
ASLDGTTKNTEAF
>TRBJ1-3|TRBV7-2
ASSFRRGIGGDTIY
>TRBJ2-2|TRBV5-1
ASKGPWGTGELF
>TRBJ2-7|TRBV6-6
ASRGDRPSSYEQY
>TRBJ2-5|TRBV5-4
ASTLGLAGEETQY
>TRBJ1-3|TRBV7-8
ASSVAWTNGNTIY
>TRBJ1-1|TRBV6-5
ASKPGTENTEAF
>TRBJ2-5|TRBV5-1
ASSLMGGGLGSETQY
>TRBJ1-3|TRBV9
ASSLSAAGNTIY
>TRBJ1-2|TRBV6-5
ASSYSGAGYT
>TRBJ1-6|TRBV10-3
AISSSTGGSSYNSPLH
>TRBJ1-1|TRBV28
ASSLGGLNTEAF
>TRBJ2-7|TRBV19
ASSTIHRSSYEQY
>TRBJ2-3|TRBV21-1
ASRGLPGQGPDTQY
>TRBJ2-7|TRBV9
ASSVDVGYEQY
>TRBJ1-2|TRBV7-3
ASSNGGKGGYT
>TRBJ2-2|TRBV9
ASSVGVAGATGELF
>TRBJ2-3|TRBV5-1
ASSNPTADTQY
>TRBJ2-5|TRBV10-2
ASSDSSGGVQETQY
>TRBJ2-2|TRBV5-4
ASSLELGGIRELF